These 3 T cell receptor beta chains were sequenced from one sample in a study of OX40 agonist ivuxolimab in advanced cancers. TCRdb's table, derived via immunoSEQ multiplex PCR, lists solely in-frame clones and lacks some. The sample has 9,500 to 13,000 clones, over 80% seen once; the top ten hold about 9.4%. The sample consisted of CD4+ or CD8+ T cells sorted from blood, taken in a trial of the OX40 agonist ivuxolimab. The receptors were gathered from an adult with an advanced solid tumor such as melanoma, head and neck, liver or kidney cancer.

The rearrangement uses TRBV27 and TRBJ2-1; 11 bases fit TRBD2. The CDR3 contains 15 residues. Germline CDR1 is MNHEY and CDR2 is SMNVEV (reference sequence). Trimming at V came to 6 bases and at J to 4 bases, leaving 5 bases not matched to a gene. The CDR3 sequence: CASRDGTSGYNEQFF. CDR3 coding DNA: TGTGCCAGCAGGGACGGGACTAGCGGATACAATGAGCAGTTCTTC.

This clone was recorded a few times. The J gene is TRBJ2-7, the V gene TRBV9; D not resolved. Trimming took off 0 bases at V and 3 bases at J, with 10 bases between the two ends. The CDR3 totals 14 residues. The germline V gene has CDR1 SGDLS and CDR2 YYNGEE. The CDR3 region has the DNA TGTGCCAGCAGCGTAGGTGGGGTTAGCTACGAGCAGTACTTC. Translated, it gives CASSVGGVSYEQYF.

The V and J genes are TRBV27 and TRBJ2-7; D is undetermined. The CDR3 runs to 12 residues. CDR1 is MNHEY, CDR2 SMNVEV, per germline (reference sequence). V lost 8 bases and J lost 4, with 12 bases in between. CDR3 region: CASRTAGYEQYF. CDR3 bases: TGTGCCAGCCGGACGGCCGGATACGAGCAGTACTTC.